These 15 T cell receptor beta chains were all obtained from the same sample, sequenced in a study of cytomegalovirus exposure and HLA in healthy donors. The PCR ran on 60 Vbeta and 13 Jbeta primers. Only in-frame clones appear in the TCRdb table, and some are missing; sequencing was by immunoSEQ multiplex PCR. Here the sample spans about 300,000 clones, 80% to 90% being singletons. Sequencing was done on a sample of PBMCs. The receptors derive from a middle-aged man in good health and CMV-seropositive.

CDR3 sequence: CASSVYGTENYEQYF. The CDR3 coding sequence is TGTGCCAGCAGTGTTTATGGGACAGAAAACTACGAGCAGTACTTC. The chain employs TRBV6-1 and TRBJ2-7; TRBD1 aligns across 7 bases. CDR1 MNHNS and CDR2 SASEGT come from the germline V gene. V lost 4 bases to trimming and J lost 3 bases; unmatched junction nucleotides: 9. This CDR3 has 15 residues.

This clone was seen only a few times. The V and J genes are TRBV29-1 and TRBJ2-1, with TRBD1 identical over 7 bases. The junction had 4 bases not matched to a gene; V was cut back by 3 bases and J by 8 bases. CDR1 is SQVTM and CDR2 is ANQGSEA in the germline V gene. This CDR3 region has 12 residues. CDR3 sequence (DNA): TGCAGCGTTGAGTTTCAGGGGGATGAGCAGTTCTTC. This codes for CSVEFQGDEQFF.

V usage is TRBV18 and J usage is TRBJ1-4; the match to TRBD1 covers 7 bases. The CDR3 covers 14 residues. Germline loops: CDR1 KGHSH, CDR2 LQKENI. V gave up 6 bases and J gave up 7 bases; unmatched junction bases: 8. The CDR3 region is CASSPTGVSEKLFF. The CDR3 DNA is TGTGCCAGCTCCCCAACAGGGGTTAGTGAAAAACTGTTTTTT.

This clone appeared once. V usage is TRBV7-9 and J usage is TRBJ1-1, with D perhaps TRBD1 (6 bases). The CDR3 spans 15 residues. The germline gives CDR1 SEHNR, CDR2 FQNEAQ (reference sequence). Trimming stripped 5 bases from V and 1 base from J, with 14 bases between. For the CDR3, the DNA is TGTGCCAGCAGCATTCCGGGACAATCGAACACTGAAGCTTTCTTT. Protein sequence: CASSIPGQSNTEAFF.

This chain connects TRBV19 to TRBJ2-7; 11 bases line up with TRBD2. J lost 3 bases, V lost 3 bases, and 4 bases had no gene match. The CDR3 is made up of 15 amino acids. The germline V gene has CDR1 LNHDA and CDR2 SQIVND (reference sequence). The DNA for the CDR3 is TGTGCCAGTAGTATTCTAGCGGGAGGTTACTACGAGCAGTACTTC. This codes for CASSILAGGYYEQYF.

The rearrangement uses TRBV4-2 and TRBJ1-1, with 8 positions matching TRBD1. The CDR3 has 13 residues. CDR1 and CDR2 from the germline V gene are LGHNA and YNFKEQ. V dropped 4 bases and J dropped 7; count of bases not matched to a gene: 5. The DNA for the CDR3 is TGTGCCAGCAGCCGGACAGGGAAGATTGAAGCTTTCTTT. This translates into CASSRTGKIEAFF.

This clone was seen a single time. The chain is built from TRBV15 and TRBJ2-1, with D perhaps TRBD1 (5 bases). This CDR3 contains 15 residues. Germline V gives CDR1 LNHNV, CDR2 YYDKDF (reference sequence). Trimming took off 1 base at V and 7 bases at J, with 14 bases between the two ends. CDR3 sequence: CATSRVRQPGNEQFF. The CDR3 DNA is TGTGCCACCAGCAGAGTACGACAGCCTGGGAATGAGCAGTTCTTC. The variable domain in full, completed from reference TRBV15 and TRBJ2-1, reads DAMVIQNPRYQVTQFGKPVTLSCSQTLNHNVMYWYQQKSSQAPKLLFHYYDKDFNNEADTPDNFQSRRPNTSFCFLDIRSPGLGDTAMYLCATSRVRQPGNEQFFGPGTRLTVL.

The V call is TRBV7-2, the J call TRBJ2-7; TRBD2 aligns across 9 bases. Germline lookup yields CDR1 SGHTA and CDR2 FQGNSA. The CDR3 length is 15 residues. The ends lost 1 base at V and 4 bases at J; junction bases unmatched: 5. CDR3 loop: CASSLVASGKYEQYF. CDR3 DNA sequence: TGTGCCAGCAGCTTAGTGGCTAGCGGGAAGTACGAGCAGTACTTC.

The chain is built from TRBV5-1 and TRBJ2-7, with 8 bases that match TRBD1. This CDR3 is built from 15 residues. Germline V gives CDR1 SGHRS, CDR2 YFSETQ. V was clipped by 4 bases and J by 2 bases; unmatched bases: 8. CDR3 bases: TGCGCCAGCAGCACAGACAGGGGTCCAACCTACGAGCAGTACTTC. Protein: CASSTDRGPTYEQYF.

This clone was seen only once. The chain is built from TRBV6-5 and TRBJ1-1, with 11 positions matching TRBD1. The CDR3 totals 14 residues. Germline V gives CDR1 MNHEY, CDR2 SVGAGI. J gave up 7 bases and V 6 bases, and 7 bases lay outside the gene matches. DNA of the CDR3: TGTGCCAGCAGACCCGGACAGGGGGCACATGAAGCTTTCTTT. Translation gives CASRPGQGAHEAFF.

The V call is TRBV2, the J call TRBJ2-5; 12 bases fit TRBD2. The junction had 6 bases not matched to a gene; V was cut back by 3 bases and J by 4 bases. The CDR3 is 16 amino acids. CDR1 is SNHLY and CDR2 is FYNNEI in the germline V gene. CDR3: CASSDKPSGRGETQYF. The CDR3 DNA is TGTGCCAGCAGTGATAAGCCTAGCGGGAGGGGAGAGACCCAGTACTTC. The full variable domain, in which reference TRBV2 and TRBJ2-5 provide the parts outside the CDR3, is EPEVTQTPSHQVTQMGQEVILRCVPISNHLYFYWYRQILGQKVEFLVSFYNNEISEKSEIFDDQFSVERPDGSNFTLKIRSTKLEDSAMYFCASSDKPSGRGETQYFGPGTRLLVL.

This sequence joins TRBV2 and TRBJ2-1, with D tentatively TRBD2 (6 bases). The CDR3 contains 13 residues. V was cut by 4 bases and J by 3 bases, with 7 bases left in between. Germline V gives CDR1 SNHLY, CDR2 FYNNEI. CDR3 bases: TGTGCCAGCAGTGGGAGGGTCTACAATGAGCAGTTCTTC. Amino acids: CASSGRVYNEQFF.

This chain connects TRBV28 to TRBJ1-5; D possibly corresponds to TRBD1 (6 bases). The V gene lost 7 bases and the J gene lost 4 bases, with 14 bases spanning the gap. Per the germline V gene, CDR1 is MDHEN and CDR2 is SYDVKM. CDR3 size: 14 residues. Here the CDR3 reads CASTPGTSNQPQHF. The CDR3, as DNA: TGTGCCAGCACCCCGGGGACATCGAATCAGCCCCAGCATTTT.

The CDR3 is CASRPRQDRPQHF. The CDR3 coding sequence is TGTGCCAGCAGACCAAGACAGGACCGGCCCCAGCATTTT. The chain joins TRBV28 to TRBJ1-5; D may be TRBD1 (6 bases). The CDR3 extends over 13 amino acids. The V gene's germline CDR1 is MDHEN and CDR2 SYDVKM. Trimming stripped 6 bases from V and 9 bases from J, with 15 bases between.

The rearrangement links TRBV9 to TRBJ2-3, with D maybe TRBD2 (6 bases). The germline V gene encodes CDR1 SGDLS and CDR2 YYNGEE. V shed 1 base and J shed 2 bases, with 11 bases lying between them. The CDR3 loop spans 15 amino acids. CDR3 sequence: CASSVRTGDTDTQYF. The CDR3 DNA reads as TGTGCCAGCAGCGTACGGACGGGAGACACAGATACGCAGTATTTT.